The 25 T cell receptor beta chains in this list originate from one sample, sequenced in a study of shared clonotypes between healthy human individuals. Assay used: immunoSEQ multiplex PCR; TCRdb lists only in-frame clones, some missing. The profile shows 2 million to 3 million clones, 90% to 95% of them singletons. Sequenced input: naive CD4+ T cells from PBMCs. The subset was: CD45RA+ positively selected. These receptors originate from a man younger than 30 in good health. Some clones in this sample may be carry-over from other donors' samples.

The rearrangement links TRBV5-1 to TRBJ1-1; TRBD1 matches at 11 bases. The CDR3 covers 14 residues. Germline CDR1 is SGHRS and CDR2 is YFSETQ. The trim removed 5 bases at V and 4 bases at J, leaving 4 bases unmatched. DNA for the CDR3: TGCGCCAGCAGGACCGGGACAGGGGGCACTGAAGCTTTCTTT. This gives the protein CASRTGTGGTEAFF. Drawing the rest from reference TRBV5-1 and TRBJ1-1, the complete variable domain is KAGVTQTPRYLIKTRGQQVTLSCSPISGHRSVSWYQQTPGQGLQFLFEYFSETQRNKGNFPGRFSGRQFSNSRSEMNVSTLELGDSALYLCASRTGTGGTEAFFGQGTRLTVV.

The CDR3 reads CASSFSGVPNEKLFF. The CDR3 DNA reads TGTGCCAGCAGCTTCTCAGGGGTACCTAATGAAAAACTGTTTTTT. The chain is built from TRBV9 and TRBJ1-4; tentatively, D is TRBD1 (6 bases). Germline values: CDR1 SGDLS, CDR2 YYNGEE. There are 15 residues in the CDR3. Deletions cut 4 bases from V and 3 bases from J, with 13 bases between.

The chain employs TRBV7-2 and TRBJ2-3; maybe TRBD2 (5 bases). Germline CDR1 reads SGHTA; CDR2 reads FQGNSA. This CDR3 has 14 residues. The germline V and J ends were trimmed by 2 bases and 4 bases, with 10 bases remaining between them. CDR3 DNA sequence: TGTGCCAGCAGCTTAATGAGCGGCCCAGATACGCAGTATTTT. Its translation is CASSLMSGPDTQYF.

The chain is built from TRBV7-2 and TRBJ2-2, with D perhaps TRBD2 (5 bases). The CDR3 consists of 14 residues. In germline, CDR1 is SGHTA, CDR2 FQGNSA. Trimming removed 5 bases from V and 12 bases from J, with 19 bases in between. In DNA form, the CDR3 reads TGTGCCAGCAGCCAGAGACACGGGGAATACAAGCTGTTTTTT. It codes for CASSQRHGEYKLFF.

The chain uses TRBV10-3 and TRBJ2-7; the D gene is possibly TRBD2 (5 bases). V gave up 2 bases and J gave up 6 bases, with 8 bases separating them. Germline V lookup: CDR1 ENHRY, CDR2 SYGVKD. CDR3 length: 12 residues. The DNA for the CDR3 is TGTGCCATCAGTGAGGAGACTATCGAGCAGTACTTC. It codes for CAISEETIEQYF.

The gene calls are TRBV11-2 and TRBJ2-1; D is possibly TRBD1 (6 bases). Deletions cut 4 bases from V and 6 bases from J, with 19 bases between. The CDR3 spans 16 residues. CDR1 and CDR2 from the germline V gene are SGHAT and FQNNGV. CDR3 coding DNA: TGTGCCAGCAGCTCCAACACAGGGTGGGGGCGCAATGAGCAGTTCTTC. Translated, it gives CASSSNTGWGRNEQFF. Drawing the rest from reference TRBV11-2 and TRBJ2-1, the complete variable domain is EAGVAQSPRYKIIEKRQSVAFWCNPISGHATLYWYQQILGQGPKLLIQFQNNGVVDDSQLPKDRFSAERLKGVDSTLKIQPAKLEDSAVYLCASSSNTGWGRNEQFFGPGTRLTVL.

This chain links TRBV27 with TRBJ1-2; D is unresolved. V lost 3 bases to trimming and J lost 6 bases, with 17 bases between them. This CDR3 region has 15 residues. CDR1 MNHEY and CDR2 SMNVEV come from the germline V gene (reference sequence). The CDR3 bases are TGTGCCAGCAGTTTCCGTTTTGTGGGAGACCATGGCTACACCTTC. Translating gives CASSFRFVGDHGYTF.

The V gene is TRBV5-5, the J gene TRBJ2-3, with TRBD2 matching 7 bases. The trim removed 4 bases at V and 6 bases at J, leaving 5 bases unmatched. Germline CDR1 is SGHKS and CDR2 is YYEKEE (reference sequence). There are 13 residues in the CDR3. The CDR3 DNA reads TGTGCCAGCAGCCTCGGGGGGTTTGATACGCAGTATTTT. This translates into CASSLGGFDTQYF.

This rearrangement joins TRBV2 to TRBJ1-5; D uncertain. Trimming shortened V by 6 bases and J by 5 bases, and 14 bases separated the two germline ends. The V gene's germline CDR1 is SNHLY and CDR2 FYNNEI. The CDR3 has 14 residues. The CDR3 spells CASRRLHSDQPQHF. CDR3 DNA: TGTGCCAGCAGGAGACTCCATTCGGATCAGCCCCAGCATTTT.

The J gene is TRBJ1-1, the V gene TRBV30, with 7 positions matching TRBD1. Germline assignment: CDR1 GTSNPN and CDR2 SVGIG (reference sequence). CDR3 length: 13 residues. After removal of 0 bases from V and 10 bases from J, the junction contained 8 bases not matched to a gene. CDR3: CAWSVRTGDIAFF. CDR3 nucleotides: TGTGCCTGGAGTGTCCGGACAGGAGATATAGCTTTCTTT.

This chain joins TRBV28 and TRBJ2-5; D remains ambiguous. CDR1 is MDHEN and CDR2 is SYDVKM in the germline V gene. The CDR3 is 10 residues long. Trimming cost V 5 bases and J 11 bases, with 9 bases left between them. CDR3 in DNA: TGTGCCAGCAGTGGAATTGAGCAGTACTTC. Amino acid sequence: CASSGIEQYF. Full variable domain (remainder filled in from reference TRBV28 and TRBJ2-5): DVKVTQSSRYLVKRTGEKVFLECVQDMDHENMFWYRQDPGLGLRLIYFSYDVKMKEKGDIPEGYSVSREKKERFSLILESASTNQTSMYLCASSGIEQYFGPGTRLLVL.

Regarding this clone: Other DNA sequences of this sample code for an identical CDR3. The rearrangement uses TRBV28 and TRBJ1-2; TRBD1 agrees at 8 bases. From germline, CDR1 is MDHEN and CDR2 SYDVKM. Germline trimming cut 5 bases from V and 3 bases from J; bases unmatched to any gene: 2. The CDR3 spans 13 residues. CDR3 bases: TGTGCCAGCAGTCCGGGACAGGACTATGGCTACACCTTC. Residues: CASSPGQDYGYTF.

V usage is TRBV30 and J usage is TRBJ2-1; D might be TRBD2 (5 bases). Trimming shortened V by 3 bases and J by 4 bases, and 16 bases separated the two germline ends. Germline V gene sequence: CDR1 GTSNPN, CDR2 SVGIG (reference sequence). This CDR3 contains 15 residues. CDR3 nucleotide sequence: TGTGCCTGGAGAAGACCCGGGATTCCTTACAATGAGCAGTTCTTC. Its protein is CAWRRPGIPYNEQFF.

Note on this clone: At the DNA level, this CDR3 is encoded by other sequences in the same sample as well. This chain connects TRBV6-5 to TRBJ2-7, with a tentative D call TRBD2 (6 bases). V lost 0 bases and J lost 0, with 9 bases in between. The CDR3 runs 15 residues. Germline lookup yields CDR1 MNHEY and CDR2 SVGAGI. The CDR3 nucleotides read TGTGCCAGCAGTTACTCACGCGGGAACTCCTACGAGCAGTACTTC. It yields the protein CASSYSRGNSYEQYF.

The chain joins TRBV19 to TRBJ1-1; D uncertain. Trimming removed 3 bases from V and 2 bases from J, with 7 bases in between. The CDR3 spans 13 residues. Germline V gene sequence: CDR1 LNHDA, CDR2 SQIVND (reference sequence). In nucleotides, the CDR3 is TGTGCCAGTAGTATCGACGTAAACACTGAAGCTTTCTTT. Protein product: CASSIDVNTEAFF.

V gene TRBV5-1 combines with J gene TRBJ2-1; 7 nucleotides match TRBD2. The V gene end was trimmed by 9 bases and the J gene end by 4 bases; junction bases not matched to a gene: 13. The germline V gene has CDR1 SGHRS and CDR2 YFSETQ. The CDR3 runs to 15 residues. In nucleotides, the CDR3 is TGCGCCACCTCAGAGGGCGCTAGCGGTTACAATGAGCAGTTCTTC. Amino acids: CATSEGASGYNEQFF.

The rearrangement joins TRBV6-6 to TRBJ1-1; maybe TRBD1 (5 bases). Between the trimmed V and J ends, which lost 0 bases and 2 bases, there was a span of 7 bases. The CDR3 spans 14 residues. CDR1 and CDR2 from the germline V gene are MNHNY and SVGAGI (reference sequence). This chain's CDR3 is CASSYSGDNTEAFF. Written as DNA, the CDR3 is TGTGCCAGCAGTTACTCGGGGGACAACACTGAAGCTTTCTTT.

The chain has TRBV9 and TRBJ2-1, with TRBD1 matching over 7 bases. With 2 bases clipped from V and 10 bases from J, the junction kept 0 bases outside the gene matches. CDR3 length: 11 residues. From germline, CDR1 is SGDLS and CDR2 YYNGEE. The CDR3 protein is CASSVGQEQFF. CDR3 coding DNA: TGTGCCAGCAGCGTGGGACAGGAGCAGTTCTTC.

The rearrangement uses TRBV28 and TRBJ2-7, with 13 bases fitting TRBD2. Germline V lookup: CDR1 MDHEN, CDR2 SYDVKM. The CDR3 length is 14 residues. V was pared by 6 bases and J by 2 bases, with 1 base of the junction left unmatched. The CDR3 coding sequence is TGTGCCAGCAGGGGACTAGCGGGGCCCTACGAGCAGTACTTC. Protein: CASRGLAGPYEQYF. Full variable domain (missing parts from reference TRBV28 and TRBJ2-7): DVKVTQSSRYLVKRTGEKVFLECVQDMDHENMFWYRQDPGLGLRLIYFSYDVKMKEKGDIPEGYSVSREKKERFSLILESASTNQTSMYLCASRGLAGPYEQYFGPGTRLTVT.

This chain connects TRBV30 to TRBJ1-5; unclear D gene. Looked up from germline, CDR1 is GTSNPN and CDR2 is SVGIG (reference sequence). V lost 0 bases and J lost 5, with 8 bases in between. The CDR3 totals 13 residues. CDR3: CAWSVQQDQPQHF. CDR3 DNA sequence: TGTGCCTGGAGTGTACAGCAGGATCAGCCCCAGCATTTT.

In nucleotides, the CDR3 is TGTGCCAGCAGCGACGAACTGGCGAACACCGGGGAGCTGTTTTTT. The encoded protein is CASSDELANTGELFF. The chain joins TRBV9 to TRBJ2-2; D is unresolved. Germline assignment: CDR1 SGDLS and CDR2 YYNGEE. Trimming took off 3 bases at V and 0 bases at J, with 9 bases between the two ends. This CDR3 has 15 amino acids.

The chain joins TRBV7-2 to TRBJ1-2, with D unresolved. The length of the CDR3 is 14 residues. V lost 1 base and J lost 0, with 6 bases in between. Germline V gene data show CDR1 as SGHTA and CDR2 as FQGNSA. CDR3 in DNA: TGTGCCAGCAGCTTAGAACACCCTAACTATGGCTACACCTTC. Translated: CASSLEHPNYGYTF.

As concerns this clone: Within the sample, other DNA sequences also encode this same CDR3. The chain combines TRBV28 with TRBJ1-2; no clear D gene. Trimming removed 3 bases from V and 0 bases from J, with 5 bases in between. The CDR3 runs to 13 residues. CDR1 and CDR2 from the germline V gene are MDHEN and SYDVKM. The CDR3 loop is CASSLGTNYGYTF. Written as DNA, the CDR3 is TGTGCCAGCAGTTTGGGGACTAACTATGGCTACACCTTC.

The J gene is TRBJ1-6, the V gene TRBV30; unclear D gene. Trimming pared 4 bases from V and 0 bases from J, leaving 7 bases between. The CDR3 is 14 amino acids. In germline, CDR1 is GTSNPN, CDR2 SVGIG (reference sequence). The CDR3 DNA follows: TGTGCCTGGACAGAGAGCTCCTATAATTCACCCCTCCACTTT. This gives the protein CAWTESSYNSPLHF.

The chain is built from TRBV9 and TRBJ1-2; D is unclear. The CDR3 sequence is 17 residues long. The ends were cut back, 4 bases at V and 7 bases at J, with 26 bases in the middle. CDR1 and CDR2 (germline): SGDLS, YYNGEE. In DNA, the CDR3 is TGTGCCAGCAGCCCGCGATCGACGGGCTCTTTGAGCGGTGGCTACACCTTC. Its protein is CASSPRSTGSLSGGYTF.